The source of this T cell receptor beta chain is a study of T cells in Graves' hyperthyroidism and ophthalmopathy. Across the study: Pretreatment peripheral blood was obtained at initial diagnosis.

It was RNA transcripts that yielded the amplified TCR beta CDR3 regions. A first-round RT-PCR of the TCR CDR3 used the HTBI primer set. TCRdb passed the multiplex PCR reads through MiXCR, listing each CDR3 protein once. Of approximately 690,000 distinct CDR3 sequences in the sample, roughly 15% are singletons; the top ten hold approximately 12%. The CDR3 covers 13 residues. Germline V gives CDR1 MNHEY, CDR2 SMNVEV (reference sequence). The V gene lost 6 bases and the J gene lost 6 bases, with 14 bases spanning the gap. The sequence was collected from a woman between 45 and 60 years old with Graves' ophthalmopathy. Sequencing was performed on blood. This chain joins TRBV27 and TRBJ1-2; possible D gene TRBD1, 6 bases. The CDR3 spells CASSPNRDNGYTF. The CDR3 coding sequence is TGTGCCAGCAGCCCAAACAGGGATAATGGCTACACCTTC.